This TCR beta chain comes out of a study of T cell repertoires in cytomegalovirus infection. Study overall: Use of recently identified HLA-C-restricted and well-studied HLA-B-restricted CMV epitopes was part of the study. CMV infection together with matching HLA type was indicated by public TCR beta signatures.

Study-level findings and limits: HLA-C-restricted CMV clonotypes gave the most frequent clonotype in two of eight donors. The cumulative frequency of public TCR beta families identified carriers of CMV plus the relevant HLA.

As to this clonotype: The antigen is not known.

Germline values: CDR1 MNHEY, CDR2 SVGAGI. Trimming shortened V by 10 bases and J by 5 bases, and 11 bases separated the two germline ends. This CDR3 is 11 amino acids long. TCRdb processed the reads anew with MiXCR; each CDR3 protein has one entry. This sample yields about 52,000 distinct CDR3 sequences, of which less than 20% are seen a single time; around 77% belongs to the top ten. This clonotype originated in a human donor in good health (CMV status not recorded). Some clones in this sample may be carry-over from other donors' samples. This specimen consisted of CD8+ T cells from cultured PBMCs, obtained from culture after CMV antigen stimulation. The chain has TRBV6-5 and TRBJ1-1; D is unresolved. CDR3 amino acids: CATALRTEAFF. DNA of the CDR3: TGTGCCACCGCGTTAAGGACTGAAGCTTTCTTT.